These T cell receptor beta chains were read from a single sample in a study of T cells in Graves' hyperthyroidism and ophthalmopathy. TCRdb re-derived calls from the multiplex PCR reads in MiXCR, one entry per CDR3 protein. The sample lists under 350,000 distinct CDR3 sequences, around 15% occurring once. Sequenced input: blood. The receptors come from a woman aged 40 to 50 with Graves' ophthalmopathy. The CDR3 runs from the conserved cysteine through the conserved F or W. Fields, in order: CDR3 length, D gene, J gene, V gene, clone size, CDR3 protein, CDR3 DNA. D genes are given only for firm matches. Rows give clone size only sometimes, using once, few, many, or a class for an expanded clone.

cdr3_length: 14; d_call: NA; j_call: TRBJ1-5; v_call: TRBV7-2; clone_size: few; cdr3_aa: CASSMTEINQPQHF; cdr3_nt: TGTGCCAGCAGTATGACAGAGATCAATCAGCCCCAGCATTTT
cdr3_length: 13; d_call: NA; j_call: TRBJ2-1; v_call: TRBV29-1; clone_size: many; cdr3_aa: CSVIVNSANEQFF; cdr3_nt: TGCAGCGTTATAGTAAATAGTGCAAATGAGCAGTTCTTC
cdr3_length: 14; d_call: TRBD1; j_call: TRBJ1-5; v_call: TRBV20-1; clone_size: NA; cdr3_aa: CSARATGVMGAQHF; cdr3_nt: TGCAGTGCTAGAGCGACAGGGGTGATGGGAGCCCAGCATTTT
cdr3_length: 16; d_call: TRBD1; j_call: TRBJ1-6; v_call: TRBV28; clone_size: NA; cdr3_aa: CATGGAHGSRNSPLHF; cdr3_nt: TGTGCCACAGGGGGGGCTCACGGGTCCAGAAATTCACCCCTCCACTTT
cdr3_length: 13; d_call: TRBD1; j_call: TRBJ1-2; v_call: TRBV20-1; clone_size: many; cdr3_aa: CSARTGEAYGYTF; cdr3_nt: TGCAGTGCCAGGACAGGGGAGGCCTATGGCTACACCTTC
cdr3_length: 14; d_call: NA; j_call: TRBJ2-7; v_call: TRBV9; clone_size: NA; cdr3_aa: CASSEGGTAYEQYF; cdr3_nt: TGTGCCAGCAGCGAGGGCGGGACAGCCTACGAGCAGTACTTC
cdr3_length: 14; d_call: TRBD1; j_call: TRBJ1-1; v_call: TRBV20-1; clone_size: NA; cdr3_aa: CSASTGGVVGEAFF; cdr3_nt: TGCAGTGCTTCCACAGGGGGCGTCGTGGGTGAAGCTTTCTTT
cdr3_length: 17; d_call: TRBD1; j_call: TRBJ1-4; v_call: TRBV4-1; clone_size: NA; cdr3_aa: CASSPSGQPYSSEKLFF; cdr3_nt: TGCGCCAGCAGCCCGTCGGGACAGCCTTATTCTTCAGAAAAACTGTTTTTT
cdr3_length: 15; d_call: TRBD2; j_call: TRBJ2-1; v_call: TRBV5-4; clone_size: few; cdr3_aa: CASSGGESSYNEQFF; cdr3_nt: TGTGCCAGCAGCGGGGGGGAGAGCTCCTACAATGAGCAGTTCTTC
cdr3_length: 14; d_call: NA; j_call: TRBJ1-2; v_call: TRBV7-2; clone_size: NA; cdr3_aa: CASSSQYRAPDYTF; cdr3_nt: TGTGCCAGCAGCTCGCAGTACAGGGCCCCAGACTACACCTTC
cdr3_length: 17; d_call: NA; j_call: TRBJ1-1; v_call: TRBV9; clone_size: NA; cdr3_aa: CASSVPRFRDERGEAFF; cdr3_nt: TGTGCCAGCAGCGTCCCCCGGTTCCGGGACGAAAGAGGTGAAGCTTTCTTT
cdr3_length: 14; d_call: NA; j_call: TRBJ1-6; v_call: TRBV27; clone_size: few; cdr3_aa: CASSRTGHNSPLHF; cdr3_nt: TGTGCCAGCAGTCGAACAGGACATAATTCACCCCTCCACTTT
cdr3_length: 16; d_call: NA; j_call: TRBJ2-3; v_call: TRBV7-6; clone_size: many; cdr3_aa: CASSLGLTARTDTQYF; cdr3_nt: TGTGCCAGCAGCTTAGGTTTGACAGCACGCACAGATACGCAGTATTTT
cdr3_length: 17; d_call: NA; j_call: TRBJ2-7; v_call: TRBV12-3/TRBV12-4; clone_size: many; cdr3_aa: CASSEQPTGMRIYEQYF; cdr3_nt: TGTGCCAGCAGTGAGCAACCGACGGGTATGAGGATATACGAGCAGTACTTC
cdr3_length: 15; d_call: NA; j_call: TRBJ2-5; v_call: TRBV27; clone_size: many; cdr3_aa: CASSSSSGVWETQYF; cdr3_nt: TGTGCCAGCAGTTCGAGTAGCGGAGTATGGGAGACCCAGTACTTC
cdr3_length: 16; d_call: TRBD2; j_call: TRBJ2-3; v_call: TRBV2; clone_size: NA; cdr3_aa: CASSNLAGASTDTQYF; cdr3_nt: TGTGCCAGCAGTAACTTAGCGGGAGCGAGCACAGATACGCAGTATTTT
cdr3_length: 16; d_call: NA; j_call: TRBJ2-4; v_call: TRBV27; clone_size: many; cdr3_aa: CASSLSGYQAKNIQYF; cdr3_nt: TGTGCCAGCAGTTTATCCGGCTATCAAGCCAAAAACATTCAGTACTTC
cdr3_length: 13; d_call: NA; j_call: TRBJ1-2; v_call: TRBV6-5; clone_size: many; cdr3_aa: CASSLSRSYGYTF; cdr3_nt: TGTGCCAGCAGTTTGTCCAGAAGCTATGGCTACACCTTC
cdr3_length: 16; d_call: NA; j_call: TRBJ1-4; v_call: TRBV3-1; clone_size: many; cdr3_aa: CASSQGIWGVNEKLFF; cdr3_nt: TGTGCCAGCAGCCAAGGAATCTGGGGGGTTAATGAAAAACTGTTTTTT
cdr3_length: 14; d_call: NA; j_call: TRBJ1-2; v_call: TRBV30; clone_size: NA; cdr3_aa: CAWIRDVANYGYTF; cdr3_nt: TGTGCCTGGATTCGGGACGTAGCTAACTATGGCTACACCTTC
cdr3_length: 17; d_call: NA; j_call: TRBJ2-3; v_call: TRBV5-6; clone_size: few; cdr3_aa: CASSLVLAEATTDTQYF; cdr3_nt: TGTGCCAGCAGCTTGGTTCTCGCGGAGGCAACCACAGATACGCAGTATTTT
cdr3_length: 16; d_call: NA; j_call: TRBJ2-1; v_call: TRBV5-1; clone_size: few; cdr3_aa: CASSPQVWGKTMKQFF; cdr3_nt: TGCGCCAGCAGCCCGCAGGTTTGGGGAAAAACAATGAAGCAGTTCTTC
cdr3_length: 15; d_call: NA; j_call: TRBJ2-2; v_call: TRBV14; clone_size: few; cdr3_aa: CASSQYGANTGELFF; cdr3_nt: TGTGCCAGCAGCCAATACGGGGCGAACACCGGGGAGCTGTTTTTT
cdr3_length: 15; d_call: NA; j_call: TRBJ2-1; v_call: TRBV12-3/TRBV12-4; clone_size: NA; cdr3_aa: CASSVLTGIFNEQFF; cdr3_nt: TGTGCCAGCAGCGTACTAACGGGAATCTTCAATGAGCAGTTCTTC
cdr3_length: 11; d_call: NA; j_call: TRBJ1-1; v_call: TRBV5-6; clone_size: many; cdr3_aa: CASSYAAEAFF; cdr3_nt: TGTGCCAGCAGCTACGCAGCTGAAGCTTTCTTT
cdr3_length: 17; d_call: TRBD2; j_call: TRBJ2-2; v_call: TRBV2; clone_size: many; cdr3_aa: CASSGLSSGSNTGELFF; cdr3_nt: TGTGCCAGCAGTGGACTCTCTAGCGGCTCGAACACCGGGGAGCTGTTTTTT
cdr3_length: 15; d_call: TRBD1; j_call: TRBJ1-2; v_call: TRBV20-1; clone_size: few; cdr3_aa: CSAVGTGGVNYGYTF; cdr3_nt: TGCAGTGCCGTCGGGACAGGGGGAGTCAACTATGGCTACACCTTC
cdr3_length: 12; d_call: NA; j_call: TRBJ1-3; v_call: TRBV7-2; clone_size: NA; cdr3_aa: CASSLGGDTIYF; cdr3_nt: TGTGCCAGCAGCCTCGGGGGCGACACCATATATTTT
cdr3_length: 13; d_call: NA; j_call: TRBJ1-1; v_call: TRBV7-9; clone_size: many; cdr3_aa: CASSWGGSTEAFF; cdr3_nt: TGTGCCAGCAGCTGGGGGGGGAGCACTGAAGCTTTCTTT
cdr3_length: 15; d_call: TRBD2; j_call: TRBJ2-7; v_call: TRBV9; clone_size: few; cdr3_aa: CASSVGTSGHYEQYF; cdr3_nt: TGTGCCAGCAGCGTAGGGACTAGCGGCCACTACGAGCAGTACTTC